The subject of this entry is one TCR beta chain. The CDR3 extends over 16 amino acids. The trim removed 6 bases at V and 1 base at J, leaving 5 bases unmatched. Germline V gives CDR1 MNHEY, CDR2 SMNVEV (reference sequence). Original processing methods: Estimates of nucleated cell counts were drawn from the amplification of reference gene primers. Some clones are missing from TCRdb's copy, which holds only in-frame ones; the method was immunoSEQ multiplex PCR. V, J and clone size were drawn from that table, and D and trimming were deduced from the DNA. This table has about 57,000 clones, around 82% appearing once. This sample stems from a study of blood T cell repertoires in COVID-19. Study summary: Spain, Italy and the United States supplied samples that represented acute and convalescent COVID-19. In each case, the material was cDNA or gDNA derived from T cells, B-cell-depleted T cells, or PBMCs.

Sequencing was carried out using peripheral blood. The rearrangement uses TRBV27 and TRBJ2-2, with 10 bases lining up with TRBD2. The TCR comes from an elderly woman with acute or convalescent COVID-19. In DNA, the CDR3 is TGTGCCAGCAGGGAGGTAGCGGGGGGGAACACCGGGGAGCTGTTTTTT. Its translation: CASREVAGGNTGELFF.